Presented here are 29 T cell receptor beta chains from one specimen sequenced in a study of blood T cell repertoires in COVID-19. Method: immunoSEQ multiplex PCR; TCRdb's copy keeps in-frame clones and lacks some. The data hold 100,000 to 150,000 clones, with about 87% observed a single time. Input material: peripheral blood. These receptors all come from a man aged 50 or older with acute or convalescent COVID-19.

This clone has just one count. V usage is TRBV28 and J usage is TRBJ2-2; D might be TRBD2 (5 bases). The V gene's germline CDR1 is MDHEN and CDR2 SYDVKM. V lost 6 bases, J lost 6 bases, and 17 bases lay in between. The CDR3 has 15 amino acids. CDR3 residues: CASSPPGSRAGELFF. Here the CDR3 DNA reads TGTGCCAGCAGCCCTCCGGGGAGCCGGGCCGGGGAGCTGTTTTTT.

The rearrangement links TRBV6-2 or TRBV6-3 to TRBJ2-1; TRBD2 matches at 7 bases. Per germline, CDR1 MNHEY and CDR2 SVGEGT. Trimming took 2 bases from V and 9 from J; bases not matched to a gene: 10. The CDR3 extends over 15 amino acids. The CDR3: CASSYKAGELGEQFF. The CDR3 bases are TGTGCCAGCAGTTACAAGGCGGGAGAATTAGGTGAGCAGTTCTTC.

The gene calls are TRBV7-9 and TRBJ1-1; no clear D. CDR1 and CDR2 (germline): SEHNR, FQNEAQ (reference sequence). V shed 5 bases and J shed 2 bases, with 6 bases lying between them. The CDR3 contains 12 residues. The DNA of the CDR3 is TGTGCCAGCAGCACAGACAACACTGAAGCTTTCTTT. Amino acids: CASSTDNTEAFF.

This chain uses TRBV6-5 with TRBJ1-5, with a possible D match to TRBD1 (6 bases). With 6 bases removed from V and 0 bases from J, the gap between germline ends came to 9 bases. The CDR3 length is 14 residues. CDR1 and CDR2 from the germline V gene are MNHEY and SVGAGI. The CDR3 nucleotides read TGTGCCAGCAGGACAGGACATAGCAATCAGCCCCAGCATTTT. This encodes CASRTGHSNQPQHF.

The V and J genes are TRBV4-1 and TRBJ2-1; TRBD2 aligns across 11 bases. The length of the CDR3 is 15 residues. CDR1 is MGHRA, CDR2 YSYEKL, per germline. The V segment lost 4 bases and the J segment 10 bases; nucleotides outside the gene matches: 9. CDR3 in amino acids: CASSPGLAGGKEQFF. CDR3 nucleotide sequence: TGCGCCAGCAGCCCCGGGCTAGCGGGAGGAAAGGAGCAGTTCTTC.

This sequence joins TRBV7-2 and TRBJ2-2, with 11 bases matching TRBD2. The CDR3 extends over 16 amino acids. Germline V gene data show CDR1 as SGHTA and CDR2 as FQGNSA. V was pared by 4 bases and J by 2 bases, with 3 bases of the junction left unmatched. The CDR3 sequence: CASSSRLAGNTGELFF. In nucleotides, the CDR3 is TGTGCCAGCAGCTCGCGACTAGCGGGAAACACCGGGGAGCTGTTTTTT.

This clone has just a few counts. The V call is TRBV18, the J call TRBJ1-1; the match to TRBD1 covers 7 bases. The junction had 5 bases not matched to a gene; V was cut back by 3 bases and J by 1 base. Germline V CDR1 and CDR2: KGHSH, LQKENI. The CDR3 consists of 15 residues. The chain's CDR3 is CASSPPGTENTEAFF. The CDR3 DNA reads TGTGCCAGCTCACCTCCCGGGACAGAGAACACTGAAGCTTTCTTT.

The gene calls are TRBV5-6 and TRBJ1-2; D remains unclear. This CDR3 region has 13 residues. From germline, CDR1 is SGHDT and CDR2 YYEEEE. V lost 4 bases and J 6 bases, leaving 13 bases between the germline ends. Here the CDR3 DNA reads TGTGCCAGCAGCAGACCTGAGGGCGATGGCTACACCTTC. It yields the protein CASSRPEGDGYTF.

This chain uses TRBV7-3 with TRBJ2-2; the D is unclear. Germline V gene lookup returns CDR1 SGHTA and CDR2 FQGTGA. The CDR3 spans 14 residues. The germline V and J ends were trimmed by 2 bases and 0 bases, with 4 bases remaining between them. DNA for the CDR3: TGTGCCAGCAGCTTATTAGCGAACACCGGGGAGCTGTTTTTT. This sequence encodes CASSLLANTGELFF.

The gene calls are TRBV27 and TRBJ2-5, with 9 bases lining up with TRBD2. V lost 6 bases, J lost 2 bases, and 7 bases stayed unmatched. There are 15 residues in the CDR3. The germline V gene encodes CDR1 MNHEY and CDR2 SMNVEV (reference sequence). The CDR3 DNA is TGTGCCAGCAGAATTAGCGGGAGTGGGCAAGAGACCCAGTACTTC. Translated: CASRISGSGQETQYF.

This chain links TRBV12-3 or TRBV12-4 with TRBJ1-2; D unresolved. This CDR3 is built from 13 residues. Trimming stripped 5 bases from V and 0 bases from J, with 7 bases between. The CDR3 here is CASSPPANYGYTF. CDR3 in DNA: TGTGCCAGCAGTCCTCCAGCTAACTATGGCTACACCTTC.

For the CDR3, the DNA is TGTGCCAGCAGTTTATTGGAGCGGGAGCGCACAGATACGCAGTATTTT. Its translation: CASSLLERERTDTQYF. The chain has TRBV27 and TRBJ2-3; 8 positions match TRBD2. The CDR3 runs to 16 residues. CDR1 is MNHEY and CDR2 is SMNVEV in the germline V gene (reference sequence). V shed 1 base, J shed 1 base, and the junction held 4 bases outside the gene matches.

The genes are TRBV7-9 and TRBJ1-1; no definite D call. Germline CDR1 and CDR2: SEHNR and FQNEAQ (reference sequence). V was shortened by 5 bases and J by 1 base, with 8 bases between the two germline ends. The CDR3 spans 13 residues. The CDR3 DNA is TGTGCCAGCAGCACATTACAGAACACTGAAGCTTTCTTT. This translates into CASSTLQNTEAFF.

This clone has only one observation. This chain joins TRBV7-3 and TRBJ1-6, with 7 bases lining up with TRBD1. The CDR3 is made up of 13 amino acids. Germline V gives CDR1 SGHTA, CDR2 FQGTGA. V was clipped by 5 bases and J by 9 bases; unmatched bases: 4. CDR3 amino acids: CASSGQAGSPLHF. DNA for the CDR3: TGTGCCAGCAGCGGACAGGCTGGTTCACCCCTCCACTTT. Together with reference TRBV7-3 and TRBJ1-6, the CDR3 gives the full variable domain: GAGVSQTPSNKVTEKGKYVELRCDPISGHTALYWYRQSLGQGPEFLIYFQGTGAADDSGLPNDRFFAVRPEGSVSTLKIQRTERGDSAVYLCASSGQAGSPLHFGNGTRLTVT.

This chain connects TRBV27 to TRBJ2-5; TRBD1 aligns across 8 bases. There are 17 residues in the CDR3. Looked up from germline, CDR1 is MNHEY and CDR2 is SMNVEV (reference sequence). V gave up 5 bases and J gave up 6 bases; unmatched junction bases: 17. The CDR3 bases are TGTGCCAGCAGTCCATTGAGCCCGAGGACAGGGCTGAAGACCCAGTACTTC. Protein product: CASSPLSPRTGLKTQYF.

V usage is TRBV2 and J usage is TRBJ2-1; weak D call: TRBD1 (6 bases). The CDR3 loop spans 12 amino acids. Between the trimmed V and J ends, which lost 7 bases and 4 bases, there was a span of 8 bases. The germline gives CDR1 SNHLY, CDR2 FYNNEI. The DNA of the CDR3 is TGTGCCAGCAAGGGGGAATACAATGAGCAGTTCTTC. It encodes CASKGEYNEQFF.

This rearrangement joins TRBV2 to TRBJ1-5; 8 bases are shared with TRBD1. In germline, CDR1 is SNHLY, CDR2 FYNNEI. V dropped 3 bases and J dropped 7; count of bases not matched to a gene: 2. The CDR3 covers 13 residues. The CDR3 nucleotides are TGTGCCAGCAGTGACAGGGGGCGCCAGCCCCAGCATTTT. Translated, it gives CASSDRGRQPQHF.

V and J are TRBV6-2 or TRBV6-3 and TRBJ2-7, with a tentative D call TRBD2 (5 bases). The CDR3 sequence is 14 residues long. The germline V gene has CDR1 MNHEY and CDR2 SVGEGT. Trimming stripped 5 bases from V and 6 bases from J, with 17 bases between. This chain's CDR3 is CASSRTPTSAEQYF. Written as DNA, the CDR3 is TGTGCCAGCAGTCGGACTCCGACCTCCGCCGAGCAGTACTTC.

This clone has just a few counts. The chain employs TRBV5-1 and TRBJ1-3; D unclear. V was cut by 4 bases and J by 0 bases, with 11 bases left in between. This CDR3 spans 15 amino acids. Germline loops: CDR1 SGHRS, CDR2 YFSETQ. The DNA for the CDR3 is TGCGCCAGCAGCCCCGAACTGAACTCTGGAAACACCATATATTTT. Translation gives CASSPELNSGNTIYF.

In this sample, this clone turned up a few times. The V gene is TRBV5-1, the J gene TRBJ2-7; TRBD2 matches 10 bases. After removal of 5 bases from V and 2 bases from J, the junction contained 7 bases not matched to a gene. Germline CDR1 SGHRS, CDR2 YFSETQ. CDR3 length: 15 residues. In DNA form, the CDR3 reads TGCGCCAGCAGTGCCGGGACTAGCGCTACCTACGAGCAGTACTTC. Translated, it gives CASSAGTSATYEQYF. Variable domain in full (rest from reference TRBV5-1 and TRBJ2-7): KAGVTQTPRYLIKTRGQQVTLSCSPISGHRSVSWYQQTPGQGLQFLFEYFSETQRNKGNFPGRFSGRQFSNSRSEMNVSTLELGDSALYLCASSAGTSATYEQYFGPGTRLTVT.

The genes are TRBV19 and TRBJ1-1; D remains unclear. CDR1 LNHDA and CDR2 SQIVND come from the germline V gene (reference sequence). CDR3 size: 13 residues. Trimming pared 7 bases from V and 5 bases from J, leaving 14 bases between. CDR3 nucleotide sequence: TGTGCCAGTACAGCCTCCACGGGGACTGAAGCTTTCTTT. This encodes CASTASTGTEAFF.

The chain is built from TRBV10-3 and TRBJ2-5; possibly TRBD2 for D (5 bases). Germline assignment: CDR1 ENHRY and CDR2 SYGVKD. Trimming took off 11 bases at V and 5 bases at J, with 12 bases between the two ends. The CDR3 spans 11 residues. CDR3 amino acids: CASGPGETQYF. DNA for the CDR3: TGTGCCTCGGGCCCGGGGGAGACCCAGTACTTC.

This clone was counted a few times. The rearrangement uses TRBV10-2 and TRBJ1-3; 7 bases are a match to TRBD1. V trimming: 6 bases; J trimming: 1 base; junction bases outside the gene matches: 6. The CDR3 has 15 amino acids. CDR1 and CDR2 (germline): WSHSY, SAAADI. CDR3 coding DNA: TGCGCCAGCAGGAAAGGGGGCGCTTCTGGAAACACCATATATTTT. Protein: CASRKGGASGNTIYF.

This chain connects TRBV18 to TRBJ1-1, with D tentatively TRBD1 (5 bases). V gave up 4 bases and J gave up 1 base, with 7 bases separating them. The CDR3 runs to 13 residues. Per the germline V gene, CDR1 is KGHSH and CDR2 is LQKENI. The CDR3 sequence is CASSRGANTEAFF. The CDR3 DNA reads TGTGCCAGCTCACGTGGGGCGAACACTGAAGCTTTCTTT.

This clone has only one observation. The CDR3 DNA sequence: TGTGCCAGCAGTTTCCCGGACTCCACAGATACGCAGTATTTT. It translates to CASSFPDSTDTQYF. V gene TRBV27 combines with J gene TRBJ2-3, with a possible D match to TRBD2 (5 bases). The germline CDR1 and CDR2 sequences are MNHEY and SMNVEV (reference sequence). V was shortened by 3 bases and J by 2 bases, with 9 bases between the two germline ends. This CDR3 has 14 residues.

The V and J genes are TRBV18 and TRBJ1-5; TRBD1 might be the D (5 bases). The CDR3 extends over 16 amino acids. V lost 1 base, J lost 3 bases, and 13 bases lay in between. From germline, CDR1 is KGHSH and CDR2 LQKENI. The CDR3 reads CASSPQGLGSNQPQHF. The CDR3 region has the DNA TGTGCCAGCTCACCACAGGGGCTGGGGTCCAATCAGCCCCAGCATTTT.

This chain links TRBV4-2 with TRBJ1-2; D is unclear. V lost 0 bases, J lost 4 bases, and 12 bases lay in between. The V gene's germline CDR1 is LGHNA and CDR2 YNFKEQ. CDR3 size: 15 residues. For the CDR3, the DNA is TGTGCCAGCAGCCAAGAAAGGGAGCCGTTCTATGGCTACACCTTC. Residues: CASSQEREPFYGYTF.

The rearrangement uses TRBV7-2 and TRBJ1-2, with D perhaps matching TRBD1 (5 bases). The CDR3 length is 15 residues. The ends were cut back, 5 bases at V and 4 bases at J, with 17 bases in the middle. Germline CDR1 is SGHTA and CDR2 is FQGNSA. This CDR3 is CASSLLLVGVYGYTF. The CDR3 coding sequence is TGTGCCAGCAGCCTGTTGTTAGTAGGGGTCTATGGCTACACCTTC.

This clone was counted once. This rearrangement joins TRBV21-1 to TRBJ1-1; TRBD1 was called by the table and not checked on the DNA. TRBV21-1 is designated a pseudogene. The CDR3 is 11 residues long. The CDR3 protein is CASSNQGEAFF. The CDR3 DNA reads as TGTGCCAGCAGTAACCAGGGAGAAGCTTTCTTT.